This TCR beta chain derives from a study of shared clonotypes between healthy human individuals. Measured with immunoSEQ multiplex PCR; TCRdb has only the in-frame clones, and not every one. The sample carries about 2,200,000 clones, roughly 91% recorded once. Turning to this clone: What it binds is unknown.

Naive CD8 cells were CD45RO-negative, positively selected for CCR7, excluding terminally differentiated effector memory CD45RA+ cells. Broader study findings: The small donor group covered limited genetic and exposure diversity.

This CDR3 has 13 amino acids. The germline CDR1 and CDR2 sequences are LNHDA and SQIVND (reference sequence). V was shortened by 3 bases and J by 3 bases, with 9 bases between the two germline ends. The TCR originated in a man younger than 30 in good health. Some clones in this sample may be carry-over from other donors' samples. The rearrangement joins TRBV19 to TRBJ2-7; no definite D call. The specimen was naive CD8+ T cells from PBMCs. The CDR3 protein is CASSIAGNYEQYF. In nucleotides, the CDR3 is TGTGCCAGTAGTATTGCAGGAAACTACGAGCAGTACTTC.